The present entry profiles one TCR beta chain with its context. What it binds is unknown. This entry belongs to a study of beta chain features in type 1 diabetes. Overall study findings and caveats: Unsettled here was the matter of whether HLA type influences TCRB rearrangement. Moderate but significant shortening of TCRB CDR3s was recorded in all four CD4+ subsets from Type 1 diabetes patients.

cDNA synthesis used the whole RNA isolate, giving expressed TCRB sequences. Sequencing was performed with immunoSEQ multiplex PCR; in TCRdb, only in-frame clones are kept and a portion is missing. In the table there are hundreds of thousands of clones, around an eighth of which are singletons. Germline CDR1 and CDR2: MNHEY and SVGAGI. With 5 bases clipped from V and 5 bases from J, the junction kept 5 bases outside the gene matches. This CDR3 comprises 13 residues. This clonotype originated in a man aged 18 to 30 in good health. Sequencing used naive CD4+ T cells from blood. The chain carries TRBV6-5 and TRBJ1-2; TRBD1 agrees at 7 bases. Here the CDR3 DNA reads TGTGCCAGCAGTAGGGACAGCGGGTATGGCTACACCTTC. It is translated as CASSRDSGYGYTF.